These 7 T cell receptor beta chains were sequenced from one sample in a study of spatial heterogeneity in lung cancer. TCRdb re-called the 5' RACE reads through MiXCR, storing one row per CDR3 protein. Of tens of thousands of distinct CDR3 sequences listed, 9.5% to 15% are singletons. Noted time point: sample taken at primary tumor resection. Unsorted whole RNA samples from tumor, nontumor lung or frozen PBMC were sequenced. Sample: PBMCs, taken at surgery. These receptors came from a male donor with early-stage non-small cell lung cancer.

This clonotype showed up many times. The chain is built from TRBV6-5 and TRBJ2-7, with TRBD1 as a possible D gene (5 bases). Germline-derived CDR1 and CDR2 are MNHEY and SVGAGI. The CDR3 is made up of 11 amino acids. Between the trimmed V and J ends, which lost 4 bases and 12 bases, there was a span of 13 bases. CDR3 DNA: TGTGCCAGCAGTTTCTCAGGGCATTGGTACTTC. Translating it yields CASSFSGHWYF.

In its sample, this clonotype was seen a few times. The chain is built from TRBV29-1 and TRBJ2-1, with 7 positions matching TRBD2. Germline values: CDR1 SQVTM, CDR2 ANQGSEA. This CDR3 contains 16 residues. The trim removed 5 bases at V and 0 bases at J, leaving 10 bases unmatched. In nucleotides, the CDR3 is TGCAGCGTTCCCCTCCATGGCGGGAGCTCCTACAATGAGCAGTTCTTC. Translating it yields CSVPLHGGSSYNEQFF.

This chain connects TRBV9 to TRBJ2-5, with D possibly called TRBD1 or TRBD2 (5 bases each). The CDR3 length is 16 residues. Germline lookup yields CDR1 SGDLS and CDR2 YYNGEE. The ends were cut back, 1 base at V and 1 base at J, with 14 bases in the middle. CDR3 DNA sequence: TGTGCCAGCAGCGTAAGTGGTAAGGGACCCCAAGAGACCCAGTACTTC. It yields the protein CASSVSGKGPQETQYF.

This clonotype has only a few counts. The chain is built from TRBV29-1 and TRBJ2-1; TRBD1 matches at 9 bases. This CDR3 region has 14 residues. J lost 3 bases, V lost 6 bases, and 6 bases had no gene match. Per germline, CDR1 SQVTM and CDR2 ANQGSEA. The CDR3 spells CSVRRDRDYNEQFF. The CDR3 DNA sequence: TGCAGCGTGCGTCGGGACAGGGACTACAATGAGCAGTTCTTC.

This clonotype has ten or more counts. The rearrangement uses TRBV6-5 and TRBJ2-1; D is perhaps TRBD1 (6 bases). Deletions cut 5 bases from V and 5 bases from J, with 13 bases between. The CDR3 is made up of 14 amino acids. Germline CDR1 and CDR2: MNHEY and SVGAGI. The CDR3 DNA sequence: TGTGCCAGCAGTCGTATAGACAGGAACAATGAGCAGTTCTTC. Residues: CASSRIDRNNEQFF.

This clonotype was seen many times. The V and J genes are TRBV7-2 and TRBJ2-6; D may correspond to TRBD1 or TRBD2 (5 bases each). Germline V gene lookup returns CDR1 SGHTA and CDR2 FQGNSA. Trimming took off 1 base at V and 2 bases at J, with 12 bases between the two ends. There are 17 residues in the CDR3. The CDR3: CASSLGPGRAGANVLTF. The CDR3 DNA reads as TGTGCCAGCAGCTTAGGTCCGGGGCGAGCTGGGGCCAACGTCCTGACTTTC. Full variable domain (remainder filled in from reference TRBV7-2 and TRBJ2-6): GAGVSQSPSNKVTEKGKDVELRCDPISGHTALYWYRQSLGQGLEFLIYFQGNSAPDKSGLPSDRFSAERTGGSVSTLTIQRTQQEDSAVYLCASSLGPGRAGANVLTFGAGSRLTVL.

This clonotype was detected many times. This sequence joins TRBV5-1 and TRBJ2-3, with 8 bases identical to TRBD2. The germline CDR1 and CDR2 sequences are SGHRS and YFSETQ. V dropped 2 bases and J dropped 2; count of bases not matched to a gene: 7. This CDR3 has 16 amino acids. The CDR3 loop is CASSFNPGGNTDTQYF. For the CDR3, the DNA is TGCGCCAGCAGCTTCAATCCGGGGGGGAACACAGATACGCAGTATTTT.